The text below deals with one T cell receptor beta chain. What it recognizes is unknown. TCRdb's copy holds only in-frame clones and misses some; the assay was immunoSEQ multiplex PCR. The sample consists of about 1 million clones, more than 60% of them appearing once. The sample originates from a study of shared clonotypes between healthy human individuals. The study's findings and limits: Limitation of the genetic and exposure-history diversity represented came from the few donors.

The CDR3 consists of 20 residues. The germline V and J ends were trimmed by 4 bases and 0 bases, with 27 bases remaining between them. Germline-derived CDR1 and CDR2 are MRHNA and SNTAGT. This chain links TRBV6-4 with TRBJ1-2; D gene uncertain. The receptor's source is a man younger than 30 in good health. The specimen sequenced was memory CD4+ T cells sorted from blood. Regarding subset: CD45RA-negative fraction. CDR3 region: CASSGFELKAHKASNYGYTF. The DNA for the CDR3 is TGTGCCAGCAGTGGCTTCGAGCTGAAGGCCCATAAAGCCTCTAACTATGGCTACACCTTC.